Below are 8 T cell receptor beta chains sequenced from a single sample in a study of cytotoxic CD8 clonotypes in ibrutinib-treated CLL. The data were produced by immunoSEQ multiplex PCR, yet TCRdb's version contains in-frame clones alone and is incomplete. The table includes about 160,000 clones, around nine tenths detected once. Specimen: PBMCs, collected at disease progression, from a patient treated with ibrutinib. Receptors originate from a human donor with chronic lymphocytic leukemia.

V gene TRBV28 combines with J gene TRBJ1-4; TRBD1 aligns across 7 bases. Trimming cost V 5 bases and J 8 bases; bases outside gene matches: 8. CDR3 size: 14 residues. Germline CDR1 reads MDHEN; CDR2 reads SYDVKM. CDR3: CASSEQGWVEKLFF. CDR3 DNA sequence: TGTGCCAGCAGTGAACAGGGGTGGGTCGAAAAACTGTTTTTT.

The chain links TRBV7-9 to TRBJ1-1; tentative D call: TRBD1 (6 bases). This CDR3 is 13 amino acids long. Looked up from germline, CDR1 is SEHNR and CDR2 is FQNEAQ (reference sequence). Trimming removed 7 bases at V and 4 bases at J, with 13 bases between. CDR3 sequence (DNA): TGTGCCAGCATCATACAGGGTCGCACTGAAGCTTTCTTT. Its translation: CASIIQGRTEAFF.

This rearrangement joins TRBV4-1 to TRBJ2-1; 8 bases are shared with TRBD2. Per germline, CDR1 MGHRA and CDR2 YSYEKL. The junction had 5 bases not matched to a gene; V was cut back by 4 bases and J by 0 bases. The CDR3 runs to 16 residues. The DNA for the CDR3 is TGCGCCAGCAGCCTCATACTAGCGGACTCCTACAATGAGCAGTTCTTC. This gives the protein CASSLILADSYNEQFF.

The rearrangement links TRBV30 to TRBJ2-5, with no clear D. Germline V gives CDR1 GTSNPN, CDR2 SVGIG (reference sequence). V was clipped by 1 base and J by 5 bases, with 8 bases between them. The CDR3 length is 12 residues. The DNA of the CDR3 is TGTGCCTGGAGTGGACCCTTGGAGACCCAGTACTTC. It is translated as CAWSGPLETQYF.

The chain combines TRBV5-1 with TRBJ2-2; D unclear. The CDR3 extends over 15 amino acids. The V gene's germline CDR1 is SGHRS and CDR2 YFSETQ. V lost 0 bases to trimming and J lost 0 bases, with 6 bases between them. CDR3 loop: CASSLAQPNTGELFF. Here the CDR3 DNA reads TGCGCCAGCAGCTTGGCGCAGCCGAACACCGGGGAGCTGTTTTTT.

This clone was counted a single time. The CDR3 DNA sequence: TGTGCCAGTAGCCCGGTAGGGGGAGAGACCCAGTACTTC. Encoded protein: CASSPVGGETQYF. This chain uses TRBV19 with TRBJ2-5, with D tentatively TRBD1 (6 bases). Germline V gene data show CDR1 as LNHDA and CDR2 as SQIVND (reference sequence). The germline V and J ends were trimmed by 6 bases and 4 bases, with 12 bases remaining between them. The CDR3 runs to 13 residues.

The chain combines TRBV27 with TRBJ2-2, with 7 bases lining up with TRBD2. V trimming: 6 bases; J trimming: 2 bases; junction bases outside the gene matches: 6. This CDR3 comprises 15 residues. Germline V lookup: CDR1 MNHEY, CDR2 SMNVEV (reference sequence). The CDR3 sequence is CASRWGGINTGELFF. The CDR3 nucleotides are TGTGCCAGCAGATGGGGGGGAATTAACACCGGGGAGCTGTTTTTT.

In its sample, this clone was seen once. The chain combines TRBV4-1 with TRBJ2-7; 9 bases agree with TRBD1. Trimming took 0 bases from V and 2 from J; bases not matched to a gene: 11. Germline V CDR1 and CDR2: MGHRA, YSYEKL. The CDR3 is 18 residues long. The CDR3 DNA is TGCGCCAGCAGCCAAGACCCCGGGACAGGGTTGTTAACCTACGAGCAGTACTTC. Translating it yields CASSQDPGTGLLTYEQYF.